This paragraph covers one TCR beta chain sequence. As yet, its antigen is unknown. The data derive from a study of vaccination and CD4 T cells after COVID-19. Sequenced with the Oncomine TCR Beta short-read assay was DNA taken from cultured CD4+ T cells. The source of extracted genomic DNA was cultured CD4+ T cells. TCRdb processed the PCR reads anew with MiXCR; each CDR3 protein has one entry. The profile shows more than 10,000 distinct CDR3 sequences, about 30% of them singletons. Treatment of the sample: roughly 10-day PBMC culture with coronavirus spike peptide pools or control peptides (ViraFEST assay). During the years 2011-2018, before the COVID-19 pandemic, the unexposed donor's CD4+ T cells were collected. Peptide-pool expansion of antigen-specific T cells preceded TCR sequencing in ViraFEST. Wells that each held around 2 million PBMCs were cultured with 8 to 10 IU/ml IL-2 and about 10 ug/ml peptide pools.

Germline V gives CDR1 SGHRS, CDR2 YFSETQ. Trimming left V 4 bases short and J 7 bases short, with 11 bases between. The CDR3 runs to 12 residues. The TCR was taken from a human donor in good health. The rearrangement uses TRBV5-1 and TRBJ1-1; D call uncertain. Sequencing was done on a sample of CD4+ T cells from blood, cultured in vitro. The CDR3 is CASSKTLDEAFF. The DNA of the CDR3 is TGCGCCAGCAGCAAGACACTGGATGAAGCTTTCTTT.